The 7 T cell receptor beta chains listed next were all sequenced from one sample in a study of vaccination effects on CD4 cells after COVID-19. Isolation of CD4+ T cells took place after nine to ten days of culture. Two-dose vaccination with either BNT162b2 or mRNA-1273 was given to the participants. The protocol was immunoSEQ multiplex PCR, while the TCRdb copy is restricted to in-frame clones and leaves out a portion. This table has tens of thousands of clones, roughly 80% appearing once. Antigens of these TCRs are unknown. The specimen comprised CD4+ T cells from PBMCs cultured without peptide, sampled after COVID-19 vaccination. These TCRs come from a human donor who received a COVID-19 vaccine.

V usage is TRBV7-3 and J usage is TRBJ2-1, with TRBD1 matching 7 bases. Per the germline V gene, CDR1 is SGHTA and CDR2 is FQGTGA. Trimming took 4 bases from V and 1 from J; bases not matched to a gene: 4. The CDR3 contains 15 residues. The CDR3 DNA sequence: TGTGCCAGCAGCTCTACGGGACAGTCCTACAATGAGCAGTTCTTC. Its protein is CASSSTGQSYNEQFF.

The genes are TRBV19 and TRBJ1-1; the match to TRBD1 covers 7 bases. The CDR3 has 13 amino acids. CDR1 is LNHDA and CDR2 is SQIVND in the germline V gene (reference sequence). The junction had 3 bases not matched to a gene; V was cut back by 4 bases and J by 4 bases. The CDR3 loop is CASSNRGGTEAFF. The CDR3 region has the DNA TGTGCCAGTAGTAACAGGGGCGGCACTGAAGCTTTCTTT.

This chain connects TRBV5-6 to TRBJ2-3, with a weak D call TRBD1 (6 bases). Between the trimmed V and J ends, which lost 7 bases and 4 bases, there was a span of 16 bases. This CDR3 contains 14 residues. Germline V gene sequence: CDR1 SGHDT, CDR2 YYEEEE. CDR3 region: CASGFRGPPDTQYF. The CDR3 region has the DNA TGTGCCAGCGGATTCAGGGGCCCCCCAGATACGCAGTATTTT.

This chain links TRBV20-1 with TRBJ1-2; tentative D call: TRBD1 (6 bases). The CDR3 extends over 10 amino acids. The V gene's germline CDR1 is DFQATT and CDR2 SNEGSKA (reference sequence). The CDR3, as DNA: TGCCTCGGGGGGGCCTATGGCTACACCTTC. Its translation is CLGGAYGYTF.

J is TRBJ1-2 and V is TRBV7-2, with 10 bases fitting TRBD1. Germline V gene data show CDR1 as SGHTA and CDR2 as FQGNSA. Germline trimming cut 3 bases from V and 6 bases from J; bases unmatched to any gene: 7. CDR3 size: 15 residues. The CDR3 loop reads CASSFDGQGGNGYTF. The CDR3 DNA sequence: TGTGCCAGCAGCTTTGACGGACAGGGGGGAAATGGCTACACCTTC.

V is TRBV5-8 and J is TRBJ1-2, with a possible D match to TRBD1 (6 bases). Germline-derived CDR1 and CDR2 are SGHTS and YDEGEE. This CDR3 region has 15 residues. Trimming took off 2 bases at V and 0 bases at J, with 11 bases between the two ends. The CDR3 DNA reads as TGTGCCAGCAGCTTCTTCCAGGGGTCTAACTATGGCTACACCTTC. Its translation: CASSFFQGSNYGYTF.

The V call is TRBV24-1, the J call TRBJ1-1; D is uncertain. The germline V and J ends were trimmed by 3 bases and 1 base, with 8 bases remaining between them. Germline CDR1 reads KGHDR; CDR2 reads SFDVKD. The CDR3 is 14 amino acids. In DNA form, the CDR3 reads TGTGCCACCAGTGATCCGAGAAGGAACACTGAAGCTTTCTTT. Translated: CATSDPRRNTEAFF.